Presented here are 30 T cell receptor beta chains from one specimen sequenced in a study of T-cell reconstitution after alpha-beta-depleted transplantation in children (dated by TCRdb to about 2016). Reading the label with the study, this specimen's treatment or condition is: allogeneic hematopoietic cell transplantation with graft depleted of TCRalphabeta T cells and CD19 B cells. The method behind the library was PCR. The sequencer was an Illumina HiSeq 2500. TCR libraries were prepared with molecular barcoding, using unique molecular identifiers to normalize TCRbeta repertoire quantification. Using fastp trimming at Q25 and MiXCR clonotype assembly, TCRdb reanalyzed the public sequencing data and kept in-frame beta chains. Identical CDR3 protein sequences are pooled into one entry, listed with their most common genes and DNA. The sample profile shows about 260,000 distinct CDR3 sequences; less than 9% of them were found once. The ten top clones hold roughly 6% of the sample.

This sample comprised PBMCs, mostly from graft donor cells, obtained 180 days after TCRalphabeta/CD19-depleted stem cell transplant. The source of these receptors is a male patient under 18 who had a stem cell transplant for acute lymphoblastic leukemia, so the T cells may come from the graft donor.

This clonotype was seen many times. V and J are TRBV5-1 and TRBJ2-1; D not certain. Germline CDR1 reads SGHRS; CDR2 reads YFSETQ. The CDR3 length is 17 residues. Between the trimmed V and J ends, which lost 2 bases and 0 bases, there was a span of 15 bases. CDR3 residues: CASSLVGSLSSYNEQFF. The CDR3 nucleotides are TGCGCCAGCAGCTTAGTAGGCTCTCTGAGCTCCTACAATGAGCAGTTCTTC.

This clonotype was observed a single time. CDR3 loop: CSVGGGSEAFF. Here the CDR3 DNA reads TGCAGCGTTGGGGGGGGCTCGGAAGCTTTCTTT. This chain connects TRBV29-1 to TRBJ1-1; TRBD1 might be the D (6 bases). CDR1 SQVTM and CDR2 ANQGSEA come from the germline V gene. This CDR3 region has 11 residues. V shed 4 bases and J shed 8 bases, with 11 bases lying between them. Variable domain in full (rest from reference TRBV29-1 and TRBJ1-1): SAVISQKPSRDICQRGTSLTIQCQVDSQVTMMFWYRQQPGQSLTLIATANQGSEATYESGFVIDKFPISRPNLTFSTLTVSNMSPEDSSIYLCSVGGGSEAFFGQGTRLTVV.

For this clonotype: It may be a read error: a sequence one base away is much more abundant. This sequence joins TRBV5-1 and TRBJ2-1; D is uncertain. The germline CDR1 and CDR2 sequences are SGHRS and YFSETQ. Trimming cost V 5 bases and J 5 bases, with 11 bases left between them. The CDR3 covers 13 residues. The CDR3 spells CASSRPAHNEQFF. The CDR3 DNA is TGCGCCAGCAGTCGCCCGGCTCACAATGAGCAGTTCTTC. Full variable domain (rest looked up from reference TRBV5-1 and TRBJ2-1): KAGVTQTPRYLIKTRGQQVTLSCSPISGHRSVSWYQQTPGQGLQFLFEYFSETQRNKGNFPGRFSGRQFSNSRSEMNVSTLELGDSALYLCASSRPAHNEQFFGPGTRLTVL.

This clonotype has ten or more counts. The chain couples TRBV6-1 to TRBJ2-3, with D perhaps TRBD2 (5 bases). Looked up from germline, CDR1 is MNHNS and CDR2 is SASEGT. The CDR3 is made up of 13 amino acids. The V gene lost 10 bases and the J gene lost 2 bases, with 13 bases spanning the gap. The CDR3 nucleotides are TGTGCCACCGGACTTTTAAACACAGATACGCAGTATTTT. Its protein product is CATGLLNTDTQYF.

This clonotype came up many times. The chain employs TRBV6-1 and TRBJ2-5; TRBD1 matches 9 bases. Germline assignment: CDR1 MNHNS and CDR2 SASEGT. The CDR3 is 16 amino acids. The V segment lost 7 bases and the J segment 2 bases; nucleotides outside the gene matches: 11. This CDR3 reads CASTITGGARQETQYF. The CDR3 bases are TGTGCCAGCACCATTACAGGGGGCGCACGGCAAGAGACCCAGTACTTC.

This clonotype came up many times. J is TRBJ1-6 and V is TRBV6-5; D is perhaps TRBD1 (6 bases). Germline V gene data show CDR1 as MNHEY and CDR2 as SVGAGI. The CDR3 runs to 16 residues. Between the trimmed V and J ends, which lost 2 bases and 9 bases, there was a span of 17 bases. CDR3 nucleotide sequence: TGTGCCAGCAGTTACACCAGCCGGGGGGCGGGTTCACCCCTCCACTTT. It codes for CASSYTSRGAGSPLHF.

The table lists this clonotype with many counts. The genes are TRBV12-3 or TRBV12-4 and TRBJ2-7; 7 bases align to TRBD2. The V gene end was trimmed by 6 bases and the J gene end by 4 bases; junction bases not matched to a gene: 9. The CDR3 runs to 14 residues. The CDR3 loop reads CASSSGTNEYEQYF. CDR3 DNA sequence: TGTGCCAGCAGCTCCGGGACTAACGAATACGAGCAGTACTTC.

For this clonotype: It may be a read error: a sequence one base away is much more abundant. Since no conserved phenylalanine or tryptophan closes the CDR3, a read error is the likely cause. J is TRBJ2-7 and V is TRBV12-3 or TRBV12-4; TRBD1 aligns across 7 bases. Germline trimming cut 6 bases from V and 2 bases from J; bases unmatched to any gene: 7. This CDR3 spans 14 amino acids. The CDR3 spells CASSPGTVAYEQYI. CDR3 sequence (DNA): TGTGCCAGCAGCCCCGGGACAGTCGCCTACGAGCAGTACATC.

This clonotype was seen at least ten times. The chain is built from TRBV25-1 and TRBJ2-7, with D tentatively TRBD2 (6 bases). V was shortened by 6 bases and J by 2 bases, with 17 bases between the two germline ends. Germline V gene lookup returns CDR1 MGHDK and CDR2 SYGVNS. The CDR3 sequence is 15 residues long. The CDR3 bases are TGTGCCAGCAGAGCCGAGGCAGGGAGGACCTACGAGCAGTACTTC. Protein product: CASRAEAGRTYEQYF.

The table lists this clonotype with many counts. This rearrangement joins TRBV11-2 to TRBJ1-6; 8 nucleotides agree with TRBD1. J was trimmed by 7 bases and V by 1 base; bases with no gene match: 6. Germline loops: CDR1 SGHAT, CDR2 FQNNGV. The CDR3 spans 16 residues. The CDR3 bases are TGTGCCAGCAGCTTAGGGCAATGGACAGGGAATTCACCCCTCCACTTT. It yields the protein CASSLGQWTGNSPLHF.

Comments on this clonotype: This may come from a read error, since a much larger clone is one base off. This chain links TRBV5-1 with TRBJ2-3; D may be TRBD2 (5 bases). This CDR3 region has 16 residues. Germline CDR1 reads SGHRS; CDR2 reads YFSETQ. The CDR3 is CASSLDGGASTDPQYF. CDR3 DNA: TGCGCCAGCAGCTTGGACGGCGGCGCTAGCACAGATCCGCAGTATTTT.

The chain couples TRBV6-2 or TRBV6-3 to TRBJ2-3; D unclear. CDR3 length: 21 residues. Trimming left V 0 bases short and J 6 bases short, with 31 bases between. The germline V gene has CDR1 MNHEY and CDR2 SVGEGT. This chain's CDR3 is CASSYSNHLVAGGDPMDTQYF. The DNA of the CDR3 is TGTGCCAGCAGTTACTCGAATCACCTCGTGGCAGGCGGAGACCCGATGGATACGCAGTATTTT.

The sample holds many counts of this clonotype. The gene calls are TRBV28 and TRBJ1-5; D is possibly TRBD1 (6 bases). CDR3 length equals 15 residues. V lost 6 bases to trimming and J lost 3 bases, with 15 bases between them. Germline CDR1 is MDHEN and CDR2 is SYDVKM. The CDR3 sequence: CASSETGQLNQPQHF. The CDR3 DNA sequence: TGTGCCAGCAGCGAGACAGGCCAACTCAATCAGCCCCAGCATTTT.

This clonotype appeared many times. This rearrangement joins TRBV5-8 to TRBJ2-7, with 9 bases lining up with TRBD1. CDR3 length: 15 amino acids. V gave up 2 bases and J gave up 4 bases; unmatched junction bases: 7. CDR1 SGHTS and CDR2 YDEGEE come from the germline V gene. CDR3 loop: CASSFGTGLRYEQYF. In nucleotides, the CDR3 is TGTGCCAGCAGCTTCGGGACAGGGCTTCGATACGAGCAGTACTTC. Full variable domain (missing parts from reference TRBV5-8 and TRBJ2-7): EAGVTQSPTHLIKTRGQQATLRCSPISGHTSVYWYQQALGLGLQFLLWYDEGEERNRGNFPPRFSGRQFPNYSSELNVNALELEDSALYLCASSFGTGLRYEQYFGPGTRLTVT.

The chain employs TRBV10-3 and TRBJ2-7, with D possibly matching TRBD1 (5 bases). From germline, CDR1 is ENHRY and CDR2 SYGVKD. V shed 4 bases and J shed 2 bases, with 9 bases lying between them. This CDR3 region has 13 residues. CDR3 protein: CAISGGKAYEQYF. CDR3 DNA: TGTGCCATCAGTGGGGGCAAGGCCTACGAGCAGTACTTC.

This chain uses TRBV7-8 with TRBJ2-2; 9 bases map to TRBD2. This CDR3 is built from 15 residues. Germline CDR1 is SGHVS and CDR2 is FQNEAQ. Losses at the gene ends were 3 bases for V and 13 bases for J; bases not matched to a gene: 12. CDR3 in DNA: TGTGCCAGCAGCTTGCTAGCGGGGCCCCCACTGGGGCTGTTTTTT. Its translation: CASSLLAGPPLGLFF.

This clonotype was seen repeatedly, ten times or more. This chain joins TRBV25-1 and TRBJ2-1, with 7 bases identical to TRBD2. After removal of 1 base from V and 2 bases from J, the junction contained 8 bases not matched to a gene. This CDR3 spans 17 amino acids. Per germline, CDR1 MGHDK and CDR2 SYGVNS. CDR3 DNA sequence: TGTGCCAGCAGTGAATTTATGGCTAGCGGAGCCTACAATGAGCAGTTCTTC. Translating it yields CASSEFMASGAYNEQFF.

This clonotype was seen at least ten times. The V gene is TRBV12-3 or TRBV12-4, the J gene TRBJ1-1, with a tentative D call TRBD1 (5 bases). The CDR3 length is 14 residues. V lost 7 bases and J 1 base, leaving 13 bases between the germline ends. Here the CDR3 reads CASTPGRANTEAFF. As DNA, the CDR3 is TGTGCCAGCACCCCGGGCAGGGCGAACACTGAAGCTTTCTTT.

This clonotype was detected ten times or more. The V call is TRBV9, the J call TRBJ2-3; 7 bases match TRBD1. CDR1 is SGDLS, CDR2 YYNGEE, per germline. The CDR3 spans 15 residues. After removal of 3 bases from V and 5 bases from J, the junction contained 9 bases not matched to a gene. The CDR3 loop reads CASSAYGTVGDTQYF. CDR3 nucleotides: TGTGCCAGCAGCGCCTATGGGACAGTGGGAGATACGCAGTATTTT.

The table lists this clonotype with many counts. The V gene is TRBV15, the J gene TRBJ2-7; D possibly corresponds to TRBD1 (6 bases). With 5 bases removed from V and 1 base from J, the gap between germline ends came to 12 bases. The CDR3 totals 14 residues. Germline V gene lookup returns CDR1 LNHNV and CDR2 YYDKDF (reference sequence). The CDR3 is CATSPDRRSYEQYF. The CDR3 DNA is TGTGCCACCAGCCCCGACAGGCGGTCCTACGAGCAGTACTTC. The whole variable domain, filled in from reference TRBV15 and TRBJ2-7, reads DAMVIQNPRYQVTQFGKPVTLSCSQTLNHNVMYWYQQKSSQAPKLLFHYYDKDFNNEADTPDNFQSRRPNTSFCFLDIRSPGLGDTAMYLCATSPDRRSYEQYFGPGTRLTVT.

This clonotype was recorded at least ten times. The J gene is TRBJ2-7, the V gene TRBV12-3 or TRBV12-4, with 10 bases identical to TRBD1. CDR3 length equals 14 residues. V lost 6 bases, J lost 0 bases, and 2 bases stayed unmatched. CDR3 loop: CASRGDRGSYEQYF. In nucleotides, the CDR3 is TGTGCCAGCAGGGGGGACAGGGGCTCCTACGAGCAGTACTTC.

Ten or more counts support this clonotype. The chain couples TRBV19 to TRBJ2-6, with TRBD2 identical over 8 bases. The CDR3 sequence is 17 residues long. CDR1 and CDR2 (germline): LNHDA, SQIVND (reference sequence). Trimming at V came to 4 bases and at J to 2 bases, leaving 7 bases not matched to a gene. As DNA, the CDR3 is TGTGCCAGTAGTAAATCGGGACTAGTTGCTGGGGCCAACGTCCTGACTTTC. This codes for CASSKSGLVAGANVLTF. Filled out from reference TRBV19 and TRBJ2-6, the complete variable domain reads DGGITQSPKYLFRKEGQNVTLSCEQNLNHDAMYWYRQDPGQGLRLIYYSQIVNDFQKGDIAEGYSVSREKKESFPLTVTSAQKNPTAFYLCASSKSGLVAGANVLTFGAGSRLTVL.

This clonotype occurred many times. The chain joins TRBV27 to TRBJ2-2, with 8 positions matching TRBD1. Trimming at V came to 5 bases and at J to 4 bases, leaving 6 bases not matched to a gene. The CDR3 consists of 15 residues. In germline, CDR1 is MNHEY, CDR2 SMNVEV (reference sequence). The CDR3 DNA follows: TGTGCCAGCAGTCCAGACAGGGGAGGCACCGGGGAGCTGTTTTTT. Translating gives CASSPDRGGTGELFF.

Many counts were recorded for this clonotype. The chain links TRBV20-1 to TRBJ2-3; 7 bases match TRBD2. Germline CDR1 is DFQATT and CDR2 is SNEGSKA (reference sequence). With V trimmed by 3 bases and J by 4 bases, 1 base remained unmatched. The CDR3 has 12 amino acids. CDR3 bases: TGCAGTGCTAGGGCGGGAGCAGATACGCAGTATTTT. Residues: CSARAGADTQYF.

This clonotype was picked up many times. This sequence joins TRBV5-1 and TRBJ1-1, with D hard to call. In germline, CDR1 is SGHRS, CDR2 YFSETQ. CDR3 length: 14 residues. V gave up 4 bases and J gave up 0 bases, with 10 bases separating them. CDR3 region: CASSPGSMNTEAFF. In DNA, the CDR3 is TGCGCCAGCAGCCCCGGCTCAATGAACACTGAAGCTTTCTTT.

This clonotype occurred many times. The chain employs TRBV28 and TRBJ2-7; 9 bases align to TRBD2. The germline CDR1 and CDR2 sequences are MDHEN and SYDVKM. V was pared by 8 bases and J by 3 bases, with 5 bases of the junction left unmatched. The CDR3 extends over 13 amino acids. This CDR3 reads CASGKAGGYEQYF. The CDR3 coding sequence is TGTGCCAGCGGAAAAGCGGGAGGCTACGAGCAGTACTTC.

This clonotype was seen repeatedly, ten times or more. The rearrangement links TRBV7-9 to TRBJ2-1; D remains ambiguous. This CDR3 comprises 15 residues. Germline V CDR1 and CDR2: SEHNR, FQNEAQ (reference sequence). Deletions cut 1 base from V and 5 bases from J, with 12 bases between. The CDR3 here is CASSLGSGTHNEQFF. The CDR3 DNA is TGTGCCAGCAGCTTAGGATCGGGCACCCACAATGAGCAGTTCTTC.

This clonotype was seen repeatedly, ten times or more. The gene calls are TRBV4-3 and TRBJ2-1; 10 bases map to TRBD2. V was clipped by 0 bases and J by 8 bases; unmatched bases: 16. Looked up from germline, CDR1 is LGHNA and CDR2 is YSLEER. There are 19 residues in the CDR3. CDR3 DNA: TGCGCCAGCAGCCAAGAGGTGGGGTTGCTAGCGGGGGAGGAGGATGAGCAGTTCTTC. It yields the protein CASSQEVGLLAGEEDEQFF.

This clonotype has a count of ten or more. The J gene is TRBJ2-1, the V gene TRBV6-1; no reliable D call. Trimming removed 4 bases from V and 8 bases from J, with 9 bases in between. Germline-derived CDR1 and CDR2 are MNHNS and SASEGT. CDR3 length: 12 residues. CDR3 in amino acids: CASSGRGDEQFF. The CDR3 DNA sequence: TGTGCCAGCAGTGGAAGAGGAGATGAGCAGTTCTTC.

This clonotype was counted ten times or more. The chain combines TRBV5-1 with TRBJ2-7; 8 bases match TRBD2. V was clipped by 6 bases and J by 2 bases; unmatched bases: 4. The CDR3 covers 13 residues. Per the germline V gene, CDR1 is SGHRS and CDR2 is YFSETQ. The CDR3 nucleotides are TGCGCCAGCAAAGCGGGAGTCCCCTACGAGCAGTACTTC. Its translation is CASKAGVPYEQYF.